This T cell receptor (beta chain) was sequenced in a study of CD8+ T cells in alopecia areata (dated by TCRdb to the late 2010s). Broadly, across the study: The treated patients, all with moderate-to-severe alopecia areata, were enrolled in an open-label pilot trial of oral tofacitinib given at 5 to 10 mg twice daily. Patients stayed on tofacitinib for 6 to 18 months and then had 6 months of follow-up off drug so that delayed response and recurrence could be assessed. High-throughput TCRbeta sequencing was used to examine T cell clonal expansion in alopecia areata in both the C3H/HeJ mouse model and human patients. Human TCRbeta sequencing covered scalp tissue and sorted CD4+ and CD8+ peripheral blood T cells from patchy and totalis/universalis alopecia areata patients and healthy controls. Biopsies were taken from tofacitinib-treated patients at baseline and at 4 and 24 weeks of treatment, and a later scalp biopsy was taken in several of the tofacitinib-treated patients. Scalp clonality was compared among normal scalp (n=4), patchy alopecia areata scalp (n=8), and alopecia totalis/universalis scalp (n=8). RNA was obtained with the PAXgene miRNA kit for fixed scalp, the miRNeasy kit for PBMCs, and the RNeasy kit for mouse skin. Amplification of TCRbeta CDR3 regions was done by immunoSEQ multiplex PCR using 35 Vbeta forward primers and 13 Jbeta reverse primers. The study at large found these results: Compared with normal scalp, lesional scalp, particularly in alopecia totalis/universalis, had higher clonality and more expanded CD8+ clones, which suggests antigenic drive. Resident alphabeta T cells in normal human skin are also sequenced, complicating scalp TCR repertoire analysis, unlike mouse skin dominated by gammadelta T cells. Shared TCR sequences between patients were less evident than in mice, which may be partly attributable to HLA diversity in the patient population.

Relative to germline, V is 3 bases shorter and J is 6 bases shorter, with 22 bases between their ends. The CDR3 sequence holds 16 residues, the cysteine and phenylalanine included. This entry keeps only the CDR3 DNA: 48 bases, framed from base 1. CDR1 SGDLS and CDR2 YYNGEE were looked up in the germline V gene. Per the publication, the time point label means: baseline before oral tofacitinib. Peripheral blood and lesional scalp punch biopsies were obtained from patients with alopecia areata. After PBMCs were isolated by density centrifugation and stained for CD3, CD4 and CD8, a FACSAria was used to sort CD4+ and CD8+ T cells. Receptor amplification or capture employed the immunoSEQ multiplex PCR assay. For TCR sequencing, RNA was extracted from every sample and reverse transcribed into cDNA to serve as template. SuperScript III was used for first-strand cDNA synthesis, primed with a 2:1 mix of oligo-dT and random hexamers. A synthetic immune receptor repertoire was used to gauge amplification bias, and whatever bias remained was removed computationally. As for the authors' bioinformatics: Raw reads were preprocessed to remove errors, and CDR3 was defined by IMGT conventions from the conserved cysteine to phenylalanine. Clonality was computed as 1 minus the Shannon entropy, with the entropy normalized by log2 of the number of productive unique TCRs. Whether each scalp clone was CD4 or CD8 was inferred by checking scalp TCRbeta sequences against the CD4 and CD8 repertoires from sorted blood. TCRdb holds this immuneACCESS table with in-frame rearrangements only. Some clones are missing; in checked studies, unresolved V genes explain under half, and the rest has no known cause. That table furnishes V, J and clone size, whereas the DNA furnished D and trimming. Across this sample there are 150,000 to 200,000 clones, with 59% seen only once. The ten most abundant clones make up roughly 15% of the sample.

Turning to this clone: No antigen is known for it. Per-base quality was not reported, and no clone a single base away is much larger than it.

The source material was CD4+ T cells sorted from blood, sampled at week 0. The clonotype comes from a human donor with alopecia areata. The sequence links TRBV9 to TRBJ2-7; the D gene is possibly TRBD1 or TRBD2, each agreeing over 5 bases. The DNA is as follows: TGTGCCAGCAGCGCCGGGACCGGGACCCCGCTGGGCGAGCAGTACTTC. Its amino acids are CASSAGTGTPLGEQYF.